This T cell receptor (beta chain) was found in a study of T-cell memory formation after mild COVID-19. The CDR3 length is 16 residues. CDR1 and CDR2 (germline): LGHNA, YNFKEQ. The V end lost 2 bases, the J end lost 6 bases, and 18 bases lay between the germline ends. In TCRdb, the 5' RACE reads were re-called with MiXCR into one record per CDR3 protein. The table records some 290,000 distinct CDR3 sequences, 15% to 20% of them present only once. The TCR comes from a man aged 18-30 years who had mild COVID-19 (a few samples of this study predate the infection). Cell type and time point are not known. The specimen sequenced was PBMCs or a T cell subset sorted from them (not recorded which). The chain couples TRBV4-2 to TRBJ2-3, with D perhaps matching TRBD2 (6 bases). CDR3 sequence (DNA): TGTGCCAGCAGCCAAAGTCTCGGACTAACTCGGGATACGCAGTATTTT. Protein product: CASSQSLGLTRDTQYF.